This entry concerns a single TCR beta chain. There are many counts of this clonotype. Its antigen is unknown. No per-base quality is available; no much larger clone lies one base away. The library was made by multiplex PCR. The sequencer listed for this sample is Illumina HiSeq 4000. iRepertoire HTBI primers and Arm-PCR amplification of CDR3 regions were used to construct TCR beta libraries. PCR products were gel purified before sequencing. Regarding the original processing steps: Across samples, around 62 TRBV and around 15 TRBJ segments were identified and used for gene usage analysis of CDR3 amino acid clonotypes. Filtered high-quality paired reads were merged into contigs using COPE and FqMerger. BLAST was used to align contigs to the IMGT TRBV, TRBD and TRBJ reference genes, and CDR3 was defined following IMGT. Clonotypes above 0.1% frequency were classified as highly expanded clones. Repertoire diversity was measured by Shannon entropy, and V-J evenness by the Gini coefficient. Clonotypes shared by more than one individual were considered public. TCRdb trimmed public reads at Q25 via fastp, called clones via MiXCR and kept in-frame beta chains. Rows matching on CDR3 protein sequence are summarized as one entry with the most common DNA and genes. What appears here as the V and J calls and clone size reflects TCRdb's work, not the paper's. The sample profile shows 350,000 to 500,000 distinct CDR3 sequences; about a sixth of them were found once. The ten largest clones add up to around 10% of the sample.

This entry belongs to a study of regulatory T cells in long-lasting Graves disease listed by TCRdb under 2021. About the study as a whole: Newly diagnosed Graves' disease patients had taken antithyroid drugs for less than 3 months. Persistent Graves' disease patients were compared with newly diagnosed Graves' disease patients by peripheral blood TCR sequencing and RNA sequencing. The study took place in China and was registered as a clinical trial. TCR sequencing covered some 13 persistent and roughly 20 newly diagnosed Graves' disease patients, some 33 samples in total.

The germline V gene supplies CDR1 MNHNS and CDR2 SASEGT. V is cut back by 11 bases and J by 7 bases, with 14 bases in the junction unmatched. From its cysteine to its phenylalanine, the CDR3 spans 14 amino acids. Of the read, only the CDR3 DNA is kept; its 42 bases are in frame from base 1. This specimen's time point label, interpreted: newly diagnosed GD, antithyroid drugs for less than 3 months. For both TCR sequencing and RNA sequencing, RNA was extracted from PBMCs in TRIzol. The diagnosis of Graves' disease followed American Thyroid Association guidelines. Patients for the study were recruited at an endocrinology department in Xi'an, China. From each patient, about 9.7 milliliters of peripheral blood was collected into an EDTA anticoagulant tube. Ficoll Paque Plus density gradient separation was used to isolate PBMCs, and no further T cell sorting was done. An Agilent 2100 Bioanalyzer and agarose gel were used to assess RNA quality, and a NanoDrop 2000 was used to measure RNA concentration.

Findings and caveats that apply to the study as a whole: TRBV28, TRBJ1-2 and TRBJ2-5 were preferentially used in persistent disease, while TRBV20-1 and TRBJ2-1 were favored in newly diagnosed disease. Patients with persistent disease shared more public clonotypes (fewer than 3,000) than newly diagnosed patients did (roughly 970). The authors acknowledged the small sample size as a limitation that may reduce accuracy. Only peripheral blood was studied, because thyroid tissue, the primary lesion, was inaccessible. Only the TCR beta chain was sequenced and analyzed. Persistent Graves' disease patients showed lower TCR Shannon entropy and fewer highly expanded clones than newly diagnosed patients, suggesting clonal expansion.

This same sample was also part of a study on T cells in Graves' hyperthyroidism and ophthalmopathy. As noted in the second study: A patient counted as having stable Graves' hyperthyroidism if no progression to ophthalmopathy occurred over 18 months of follow-up. The hyperthyroidism patients were between 18 and 65 years old and newly diagnosed, with a disease duration of less than 2 months. Exclusion was applied to patients with uncontrolled infections, other autoimmune diseases, pregnancy or lactation. Diagnoses were based on clinical symptoms, serum thyroxine and TRAb, thyroid ultrasound and orbital computed tomography. The TCR CDR3 was subjected to a first round of RT-PCR using the HTBI primer set and the Qiagen OneStep RT-PCR kit. Most expanded thyroid clonotypes (frequency above 0.001) were also detected in blood, a finding suggesting that blood repertoires may reflect thyroid immune responses. A model built on a 13 V-J signature distinguished ophthalmopathy from stable hyperthyroidism, reaching roughly 88% sensitivity and 81% to 83% specificity in cross-validation and 80%/75% in testing. In validation, the model predicted progression to ophthalmopathy a median of approximately 6.3 months before onset, with roughly 71% sensitivity and almost 75% specificity. To identify TCR V-J signatures that set the groups apart, the researchers used a discovery cohort of 100 patients, made up of some 41 with Graves' ophthalmopathy and 57 with stable Graves' hyperthyroidism. An independent validation cohort of fewer than 20 hyperthyroidism patients and some 15 patients who later progressed to ophthalmopathy tested prospective prediction of ophthalmopathy. The roughly 100 discovery patients were randomly split 7:3 into training and test sets. The study also compared thyroid tissue and blood T-cell repertoires from a handful of Graves' hyperthyroidism patients. After sampling, hyperthyroidism patients received methimazole starting at 30 mg daily, and ophthalmopathy patients received high-dose intravenous methylprednisolone. A second multiplex PCR round built the libraries, followed by size selection and purification. The libraries were sequenced on an Illumina HiSeq2000 using paired-end 100 bp reads. SOAPnuke was used to process the raw data, removing reads that contained adapters or uncalled bases, had a mean Phred below 15, or lacked an exact match to the constant primer or identifier. High-quality paired reads were merged with COPE v1.2.5, and unique nucleotide sequences were defined as clonotypes. MiTCR v1.1 was used to align the clonotypes against IMGT TRBV, TRBD and TRBJ reference segments. The analysis was restricted to V-J combinations with a frequency above 0.0001, which together covered 98% to 99.2% of the repertoires. A TCS score was defined as the ratio between F50 (clonal expansion) and ExV (chaos), using BLOSUM62-based TCRdist between CDR3 peptides within each V-J. Welch's t-statistics and random forest reduced fewer than 550 V-J features to roughly 13, which were used in a naive Bayes classifier (R e1071). No statistical method was used to set the sample size in advance, and investigators knew the group allocation. The paper describes TCR Vbeta CDR3 sequencing of some 130 peripheral blood samples, made up of 43 ophthalmopathy patients, around 78 hyperthyroidism patients and 17 progressor patients.

The sequencing here drew on peripheral blood mononuclear cells (PBMCs), taken at new diagnosis, from a patient treated with antithyroid drugs. The V and J segments used are TRBV6-1 and TRBJ2-7, and 10 junctional nucleotides match TRBD2. This receptor was taken from a woman under 40 with Graves disease. Donor details come from another sample of the same person, matched by shared clones. This receptor carries the CDR3 CAARLAGLPGEQYF. The DNA sequence follows: TGTGCCGCCAGACTAGCGGGCTTACCGGGGGAGCAGTACTTC.